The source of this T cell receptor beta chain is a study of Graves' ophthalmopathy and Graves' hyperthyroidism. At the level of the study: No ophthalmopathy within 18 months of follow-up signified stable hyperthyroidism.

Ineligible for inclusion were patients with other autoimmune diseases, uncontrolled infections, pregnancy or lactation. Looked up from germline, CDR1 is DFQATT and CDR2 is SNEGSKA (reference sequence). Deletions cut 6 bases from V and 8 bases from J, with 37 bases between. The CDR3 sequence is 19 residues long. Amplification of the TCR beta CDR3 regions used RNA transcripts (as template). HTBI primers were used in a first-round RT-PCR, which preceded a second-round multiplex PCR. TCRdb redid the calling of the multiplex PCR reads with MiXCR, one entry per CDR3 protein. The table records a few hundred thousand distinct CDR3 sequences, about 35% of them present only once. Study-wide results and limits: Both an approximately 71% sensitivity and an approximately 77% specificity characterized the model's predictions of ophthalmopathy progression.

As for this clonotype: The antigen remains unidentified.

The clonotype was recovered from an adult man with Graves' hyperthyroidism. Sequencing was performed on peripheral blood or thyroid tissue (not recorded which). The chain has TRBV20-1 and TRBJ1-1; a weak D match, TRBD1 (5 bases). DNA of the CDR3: TGCAGTGCCGCACGACTAGCGGGGGGGATTGTGGAGACCCACTTCGAAGCTTTCTTT. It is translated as CSAARLAGGIVETHFEAFF.